This TCR beta chain was recorded in a study of long-term antiretroviral therapy in people with HIV. Regarding the study as a whole: Despite increasing after ART, diversity remained lower than that of transplant donor controls.

This CDR3 is 16 amino acids long. Germline V CDR1 and CDR2: SGDLS, YYNGEE. The V gene end was trimmed by 0 bases and the J gene end by 3 bases; junction bases not matched to a gene: 4. Every one of the participants with HIV received treatment in the United States. Researchers ran immunoSEQ v3.0 at survey level. Libraries were prepared by immunoSEQ multiplex PCR; TCRdb keeps only in-frame clonotypes and omits some of them. This sample carries around 25,000 clones, 80% to 90% of them seen once, and the ten largest clones take 5% to 6.5%. Points on this clone: The antigen remains unidentified.

This receptor was obtained from a man aged 25 to 45 with HIV. This chain links TRBV9 with TRBJ2-1, with 9 bases matching TRBD2. The sample consisted of unsorted PBMCs, taken about 4.3 years after starting antiretroviral therapy. The CDR3 is CASSVVLAGDYNEQFF. The CDR3 DNA is TGTGCCAGCAGCGTAGTGTTAGCGGGGGACTACAATGAGCAGTTCTTC.